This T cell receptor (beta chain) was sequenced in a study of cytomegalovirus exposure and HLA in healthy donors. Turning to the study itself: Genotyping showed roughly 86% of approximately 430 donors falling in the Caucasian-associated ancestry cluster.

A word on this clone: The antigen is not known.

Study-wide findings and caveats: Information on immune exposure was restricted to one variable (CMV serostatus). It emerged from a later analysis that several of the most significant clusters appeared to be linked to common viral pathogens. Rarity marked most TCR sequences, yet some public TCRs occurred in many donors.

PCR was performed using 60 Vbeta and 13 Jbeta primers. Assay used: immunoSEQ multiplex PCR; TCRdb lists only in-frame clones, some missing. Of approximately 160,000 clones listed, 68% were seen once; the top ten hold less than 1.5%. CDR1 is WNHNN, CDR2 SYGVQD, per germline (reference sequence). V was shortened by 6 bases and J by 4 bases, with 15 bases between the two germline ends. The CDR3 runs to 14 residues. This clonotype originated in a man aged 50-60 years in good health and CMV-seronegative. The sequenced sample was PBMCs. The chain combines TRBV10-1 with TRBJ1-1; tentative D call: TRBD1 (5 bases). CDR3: CASRRGGVGTEAFF. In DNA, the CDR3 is TGCGCCAGCAGGAGGGGAGGGGTAGGCACTGAAGCTTTCTTT.